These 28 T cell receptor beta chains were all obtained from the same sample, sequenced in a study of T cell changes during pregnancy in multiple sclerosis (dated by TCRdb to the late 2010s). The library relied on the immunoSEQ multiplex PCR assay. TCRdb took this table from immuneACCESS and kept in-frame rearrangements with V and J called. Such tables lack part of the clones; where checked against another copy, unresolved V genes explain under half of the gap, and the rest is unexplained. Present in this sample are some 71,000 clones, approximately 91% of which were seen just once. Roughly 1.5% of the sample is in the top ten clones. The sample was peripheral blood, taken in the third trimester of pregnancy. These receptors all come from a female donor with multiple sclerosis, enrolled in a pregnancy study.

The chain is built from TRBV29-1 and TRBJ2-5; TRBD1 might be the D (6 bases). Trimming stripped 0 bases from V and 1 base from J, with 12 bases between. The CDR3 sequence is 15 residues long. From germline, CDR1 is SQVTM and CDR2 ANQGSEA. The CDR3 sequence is CSVEDPRTAQETQYF. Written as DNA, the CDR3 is TGCAGCGTTGAAGATCCCAGGACAGCCCAAGAGACCCAGTACTTC. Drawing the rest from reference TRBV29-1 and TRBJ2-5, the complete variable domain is SAVISQKPSRDICQRGTSLTIQCQVDSQVTMMFWYRQQPGQSLTLIATANQGSEATYESGFVIDKFPISRPNLTFSTLTVSNMSPEDSSIYLCSVEDPRTAQETQYFGPGTRLLVL.

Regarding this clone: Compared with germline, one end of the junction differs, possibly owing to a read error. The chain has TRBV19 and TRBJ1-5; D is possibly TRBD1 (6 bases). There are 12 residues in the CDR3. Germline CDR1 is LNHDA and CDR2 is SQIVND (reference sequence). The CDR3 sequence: CASSISPHRATF. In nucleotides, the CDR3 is TGTGCCAGTAGTATATCCCCGCACAGGGCTACTTTT.

The CDR3 region is CASSQEVGGGYNEQFF. DNA of the CDR3: TGTGCCAGCAGCCAAGAAGTCGGGGGGGGATACAATGAGCAGTTCTTC. The chain joins TRBV4-2 to TRBJ2-1, with 8 nucleotides matching TRBD2. The V gene end was trimmed by 0 bases and the J gene end by 4 bases; junction bases not matched to a gene: 5. There are 16 residues in the CDR3. Germline CDR1 LGHNA, CDR2 YNFKEQ.

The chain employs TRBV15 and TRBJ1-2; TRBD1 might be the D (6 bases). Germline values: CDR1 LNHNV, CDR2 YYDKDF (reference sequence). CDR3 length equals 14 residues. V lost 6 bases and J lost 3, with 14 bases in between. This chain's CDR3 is CATRLDRSDYGYTF. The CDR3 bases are TGTGCCACCAGATTAGACAGGAGTGACTATGGCTACACCTTC.

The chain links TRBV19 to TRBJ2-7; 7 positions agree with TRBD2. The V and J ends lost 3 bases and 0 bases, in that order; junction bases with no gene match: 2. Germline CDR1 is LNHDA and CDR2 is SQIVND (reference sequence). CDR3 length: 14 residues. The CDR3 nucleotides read TGTGCCAGTAGTATGGGGGGGAGCTCCTACGAGCAGTACTTC. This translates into CASSMGGSSYEQYF.

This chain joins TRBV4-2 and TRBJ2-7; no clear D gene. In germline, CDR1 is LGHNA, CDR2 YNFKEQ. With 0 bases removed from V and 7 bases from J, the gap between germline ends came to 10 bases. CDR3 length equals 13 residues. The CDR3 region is CASSQETASEQYF. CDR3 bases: TGTGCCAGCAGCCAAGAAACCGCTAGTGAGCAGTACTTC.

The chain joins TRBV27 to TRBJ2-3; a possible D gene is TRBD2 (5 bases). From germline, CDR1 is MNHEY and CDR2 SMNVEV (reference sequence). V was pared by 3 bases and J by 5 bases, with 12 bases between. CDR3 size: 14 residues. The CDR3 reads CASSLEALEDTQYF. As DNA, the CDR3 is TGTGCCAGCAGTTTGGAGGCTCTGGAAGATACGCAGTATTTT.

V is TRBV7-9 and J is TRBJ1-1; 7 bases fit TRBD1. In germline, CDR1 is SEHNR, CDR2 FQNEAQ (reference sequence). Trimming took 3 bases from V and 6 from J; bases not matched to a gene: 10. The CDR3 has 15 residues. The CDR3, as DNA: TGTGCCAGCAGCTTGCGGGGCGACAGGGTCGCTGAAGCTTTCTTT. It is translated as CASSLRGDRVAEAFF. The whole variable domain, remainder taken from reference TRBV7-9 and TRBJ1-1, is DTGVSQNPRHKITKRGQNVTFRCDPISEHNRLYWYRQTLGQGPEFLTYFQNEAQLEKSRLLSDRFSAERPKGSFSTLEIQRTEQGDSAMYLCASSLRGDRVAEAFFGQGTRLTVV.

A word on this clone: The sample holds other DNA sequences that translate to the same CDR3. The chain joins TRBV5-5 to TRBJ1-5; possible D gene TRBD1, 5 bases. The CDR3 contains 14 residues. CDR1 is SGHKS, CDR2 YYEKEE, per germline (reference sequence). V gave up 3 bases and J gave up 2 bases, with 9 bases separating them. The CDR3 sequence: CASSSGGGNQPQHF. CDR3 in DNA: TGTGCCAGCAGCTCCGGGGGTGGCAATCAGCCCCAGCATTTT.

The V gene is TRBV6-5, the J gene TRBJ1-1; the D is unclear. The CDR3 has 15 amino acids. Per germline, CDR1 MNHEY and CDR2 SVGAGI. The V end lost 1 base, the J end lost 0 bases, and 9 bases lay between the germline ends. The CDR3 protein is CASSYLATLNTEAFF. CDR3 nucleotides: TGTGCCAGCAGTTACTTGGCCACCTTGAACACTGAAGCTTTCTTT.

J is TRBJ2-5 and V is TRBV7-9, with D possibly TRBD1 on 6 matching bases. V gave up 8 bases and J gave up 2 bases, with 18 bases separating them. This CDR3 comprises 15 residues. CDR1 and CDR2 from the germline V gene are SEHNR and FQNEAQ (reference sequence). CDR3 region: CASSRWSRGQETQYF. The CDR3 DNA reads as TGTGCCAGCTCCCGGTGGTCCAGGGGACAAGAGACCCAGTACTTC.

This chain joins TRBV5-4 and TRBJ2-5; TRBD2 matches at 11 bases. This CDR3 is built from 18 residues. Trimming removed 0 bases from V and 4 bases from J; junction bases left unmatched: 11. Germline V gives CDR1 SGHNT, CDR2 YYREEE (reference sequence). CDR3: CASSLETRLAGGPETQYF. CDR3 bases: TGTGCCAGCAGCTTGGAGACGCGCCTAGCGGGGGGACCAGAGACCCAGTACTTC.

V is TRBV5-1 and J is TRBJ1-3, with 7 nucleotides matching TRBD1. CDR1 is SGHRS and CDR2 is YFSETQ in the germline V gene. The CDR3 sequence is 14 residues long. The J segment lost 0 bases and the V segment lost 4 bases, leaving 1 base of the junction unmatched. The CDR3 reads CASSRDSSGNTIYF. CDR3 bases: TGCGCCAGCAGCCGGGACAGCTCTGGAAACACCATATATTTT.

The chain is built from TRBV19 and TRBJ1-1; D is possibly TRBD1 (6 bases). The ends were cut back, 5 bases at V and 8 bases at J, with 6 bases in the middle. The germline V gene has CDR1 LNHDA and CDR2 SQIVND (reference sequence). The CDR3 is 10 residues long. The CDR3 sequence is CASSGTEAFF. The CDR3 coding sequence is TGTGCCAGTAGTGGGACAGAAGCTTTCTTT. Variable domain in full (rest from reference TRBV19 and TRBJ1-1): DGGITQSPKYLFRKEGQNVTLSCEQNLNHDAMYWYRQDPGQGLRLIYYSQIVNDFQKGDIAEGYSVSREKKESFPLTVTSAQKNPTAFYLCASSGTEAFFGQGTRLTVV.

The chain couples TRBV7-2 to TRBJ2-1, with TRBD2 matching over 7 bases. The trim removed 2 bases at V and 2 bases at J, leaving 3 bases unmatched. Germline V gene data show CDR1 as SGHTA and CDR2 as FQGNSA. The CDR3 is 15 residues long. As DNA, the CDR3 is TGTGCCAGCAGCTTATTTCGGGGGGCCTACAATGAGCAGTTCTTC. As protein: CASSLFRGAYNEQFF. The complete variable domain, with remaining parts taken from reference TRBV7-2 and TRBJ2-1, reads GAGVSQSPSNKVTEKGKDVELRCDPISGHTALYWYRQSLGQGLEFLIYFQGNSAPDKSGLPSDRFSAERTGGSVSTLTIQRTQQEDSAVYLCASSLFRGAYNEQFFGPGTRLTVL.

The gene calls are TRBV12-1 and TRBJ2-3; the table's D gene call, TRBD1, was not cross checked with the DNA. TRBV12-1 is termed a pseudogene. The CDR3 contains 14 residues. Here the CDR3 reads CASSFQGITDTQYF. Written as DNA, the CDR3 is TGTGCCAGCAGCTTTCAGGGGATCACAGATACGCAGTATTTT.

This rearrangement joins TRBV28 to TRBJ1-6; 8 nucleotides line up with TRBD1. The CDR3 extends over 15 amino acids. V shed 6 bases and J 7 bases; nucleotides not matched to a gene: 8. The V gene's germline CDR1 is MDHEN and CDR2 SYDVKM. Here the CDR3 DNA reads TGTGCCAGCAGCAGAACCGGGACAGGCAATTCACCCCTCCACTTT. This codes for CASSRTGTGNSPLHF.

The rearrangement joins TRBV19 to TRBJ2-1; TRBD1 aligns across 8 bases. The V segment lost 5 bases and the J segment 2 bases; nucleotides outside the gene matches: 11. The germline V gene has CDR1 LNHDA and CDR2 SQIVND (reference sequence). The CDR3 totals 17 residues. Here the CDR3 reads CASSSPAGTGPYNEQFF. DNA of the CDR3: TGTGCCAGTAGTTCCCCCGCCGGGACAGGACCCTACAATGAGCAGTTCTTC. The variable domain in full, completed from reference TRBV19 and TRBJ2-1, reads DGGITQSPKYLFRKEGQNVTLSCEQNLNHDAMYWYRQDPGQGLRLIYYSQIVNDFQKGDIAEGYSVSREKKESFPLTVTSAQKNPTAFYLCASSSPAGTGPYNEQFFGPGTRLTVL.

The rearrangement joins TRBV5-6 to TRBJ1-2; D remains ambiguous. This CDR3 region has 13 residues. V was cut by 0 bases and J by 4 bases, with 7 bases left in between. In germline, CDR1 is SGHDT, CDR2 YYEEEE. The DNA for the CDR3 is TGTGCCAGCAGCTTGGGGAGATTCTATGGCTACACCTTC. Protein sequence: CASSLGRFYGYTF.

CDR3 protein: CASSAGSSYEQYF. The CDR3 DNA is TGTGCCAGCAGTGCAGGCTCATCCTACGAGCAGTACTTC. This rearrangement joins TRBV28 to TRBJ2-7, with no clear D. There are 13 residues in the CDR3. The V gene's germline CDR1 is MDHEN and CDR2 SYDVKM. The V end was cut by 5 bases, the J end by 1 base, with 9 bases between.

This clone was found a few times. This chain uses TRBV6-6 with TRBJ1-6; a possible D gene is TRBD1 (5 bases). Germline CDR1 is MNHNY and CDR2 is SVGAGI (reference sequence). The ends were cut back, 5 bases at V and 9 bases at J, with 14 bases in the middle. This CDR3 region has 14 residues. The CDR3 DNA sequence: TGTGCCAGCAGTCGGGAGGGACGGGTTTCACCCCTCCACTTT. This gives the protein CASSREGRVSPLHF.

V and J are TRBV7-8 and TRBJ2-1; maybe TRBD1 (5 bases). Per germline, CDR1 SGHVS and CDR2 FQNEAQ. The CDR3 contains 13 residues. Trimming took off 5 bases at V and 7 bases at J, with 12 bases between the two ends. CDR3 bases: TGTGCCAGCAGCCCTCCCAGGGATAATGAGCAGTTCTTC. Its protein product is CASSPPRDNEQFF.

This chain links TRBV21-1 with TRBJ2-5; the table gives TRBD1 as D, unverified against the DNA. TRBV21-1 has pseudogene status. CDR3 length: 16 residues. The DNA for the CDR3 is TGTGCCAGCAGGGACGGGACAGGGGTCAGGAGGGAGACCCAGTACTTC. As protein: CASRDGTGVRRETQYF.

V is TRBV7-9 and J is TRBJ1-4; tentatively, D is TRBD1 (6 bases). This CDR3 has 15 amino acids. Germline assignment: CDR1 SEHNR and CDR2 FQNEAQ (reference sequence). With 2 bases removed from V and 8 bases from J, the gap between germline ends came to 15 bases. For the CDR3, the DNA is TGTGCCAGCAGCTTAAGGTGGGCAGGGGACGAAAAACTGTTTTTT. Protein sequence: CASSLRWAGDEKLFF.

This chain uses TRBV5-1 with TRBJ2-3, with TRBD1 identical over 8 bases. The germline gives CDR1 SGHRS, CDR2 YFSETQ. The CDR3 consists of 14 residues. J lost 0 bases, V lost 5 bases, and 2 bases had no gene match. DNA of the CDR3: TGCGCCAGCAGACAGGGGGATAGCACAGATACGCAGTATTTT. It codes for CASRQGDSTDTQYF. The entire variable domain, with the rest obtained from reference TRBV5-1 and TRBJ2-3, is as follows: KAGVTQTPRYLIKTRGQQVTLSCSPISGHRSVSWYQQTPGQGLQFLFEYFSETQRNKGNFPGRFSGRQFSNSRSEMNVSTLELGDSALYLCASRQGDSTDTQYFGPGTRLTVL.

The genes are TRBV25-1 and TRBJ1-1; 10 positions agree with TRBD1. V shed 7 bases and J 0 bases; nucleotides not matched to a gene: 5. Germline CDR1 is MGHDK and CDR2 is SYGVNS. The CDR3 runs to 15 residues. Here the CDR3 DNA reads TGTGCCAGCACCCCGACAGGGGGCCTGAACACTGAAGCTTTCTTT. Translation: CASTPTGGLNTEAFF.

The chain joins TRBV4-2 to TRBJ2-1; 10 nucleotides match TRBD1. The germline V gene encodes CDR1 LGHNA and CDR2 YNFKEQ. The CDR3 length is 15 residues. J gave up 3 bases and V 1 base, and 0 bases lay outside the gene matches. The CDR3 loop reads CASSQGTGGYNEQFF. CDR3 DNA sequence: TGTGCCAGCAGCCAAGGGACAGGGGGCTACAATGAGCAGTTCTTC.

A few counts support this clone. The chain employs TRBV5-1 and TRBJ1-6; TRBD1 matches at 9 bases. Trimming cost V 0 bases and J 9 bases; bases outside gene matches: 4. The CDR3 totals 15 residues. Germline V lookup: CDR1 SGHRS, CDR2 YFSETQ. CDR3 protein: CASSLDLTGGSPLHF. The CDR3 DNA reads TGCGCCAGCAGCTTGGACCTGACAGGGGGTTCACCCCTCCACTTT. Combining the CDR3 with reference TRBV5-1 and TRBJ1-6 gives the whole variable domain KAGVTQTPRYLIKTRGQQVTLSCSPISGHRSVSWYQQTPGQGLQFLFEYFSETQRNKGNFPGRFSGRQFSNSRSEMNVSTLELGDSALYLCASSLDLTGGSPLHFGNGTRLTVT.